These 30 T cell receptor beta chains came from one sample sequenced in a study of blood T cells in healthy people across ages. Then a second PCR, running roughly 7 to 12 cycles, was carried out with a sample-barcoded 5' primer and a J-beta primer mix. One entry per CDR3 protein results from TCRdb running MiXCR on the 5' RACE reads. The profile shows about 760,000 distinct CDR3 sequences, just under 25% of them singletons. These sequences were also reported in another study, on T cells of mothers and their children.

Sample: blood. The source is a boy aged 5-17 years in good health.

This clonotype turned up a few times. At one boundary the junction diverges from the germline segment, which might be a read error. CDR3 coding DNA: TGTGCCAGCAGTTTAATGGAAGGGGCGCACTACGAGCGGTACTTC. Residues: CASSLMEGAHYERYF. The V and J genes are TRBV12-3 or TRBV12-4 and TRBJ2-7; possibly TRBD1 for D (5 bases). The CDR3 has 15 residues.

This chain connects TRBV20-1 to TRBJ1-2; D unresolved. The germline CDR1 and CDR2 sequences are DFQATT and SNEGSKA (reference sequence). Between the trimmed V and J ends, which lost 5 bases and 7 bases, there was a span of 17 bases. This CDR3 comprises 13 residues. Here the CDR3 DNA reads TGCAGTGCTCCTGATCCGGGTCTCCGTGGCTACACCTTC. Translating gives CSAPDPGLRGYTF.

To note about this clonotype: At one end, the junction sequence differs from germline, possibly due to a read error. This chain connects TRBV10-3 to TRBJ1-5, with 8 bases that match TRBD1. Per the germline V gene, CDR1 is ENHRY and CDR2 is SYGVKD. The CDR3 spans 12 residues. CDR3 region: CAISDRGQGRDF. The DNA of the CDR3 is TGTGCCATCAGTGATCGCGGACAGGGCAGGGATTTT.

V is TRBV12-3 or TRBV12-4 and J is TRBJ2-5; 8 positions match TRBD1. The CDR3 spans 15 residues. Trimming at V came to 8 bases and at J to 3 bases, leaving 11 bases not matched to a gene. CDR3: CASSTGGGIKETQYF. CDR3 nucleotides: TGTGCCAGCTCCACAGGGGGAGGCATTAAAGAGACCCAGTACTTC.

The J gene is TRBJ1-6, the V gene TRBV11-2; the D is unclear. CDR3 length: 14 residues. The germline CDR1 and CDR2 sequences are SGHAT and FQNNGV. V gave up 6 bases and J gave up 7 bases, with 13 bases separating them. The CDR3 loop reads CASSSRVINSPLHF. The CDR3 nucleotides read TGTGCCAGCAGTTCTCGGGTGATCAATTCACCCCTCCACTTT.

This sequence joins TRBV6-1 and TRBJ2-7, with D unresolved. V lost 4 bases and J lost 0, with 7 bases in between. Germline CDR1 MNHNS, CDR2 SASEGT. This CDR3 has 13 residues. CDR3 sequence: CASSVEVSYEQYF. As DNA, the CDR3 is TGTGCCAGCAGTGTCGAAGTCTCCTACGAGCAGTACTTC.

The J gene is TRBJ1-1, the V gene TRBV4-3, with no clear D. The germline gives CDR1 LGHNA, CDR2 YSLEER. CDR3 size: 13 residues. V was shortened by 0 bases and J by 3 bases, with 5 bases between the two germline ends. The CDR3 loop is CASSQDSHTEAFF. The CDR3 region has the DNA TGCGCCAGCAGCCAAGATTCCCACACTGAAGCTTTCTTT.

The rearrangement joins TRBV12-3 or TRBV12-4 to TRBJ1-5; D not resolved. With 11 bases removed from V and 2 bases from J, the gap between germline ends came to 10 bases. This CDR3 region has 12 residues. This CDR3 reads CAVGAGNQPQHF. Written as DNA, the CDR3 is TGTGCCGTAGGCGCCGGCAATCAGCCCCAGCATTTT.

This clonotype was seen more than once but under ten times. The CDR3 sequence is CASSPGGSDSPLHF. CDR3 nucleotide sequence: TGTGCCAGCAGCCCCGGGGGAAGTGATTCACCCCTCCACTTT. The V call is TRBV7-2, the J call TRBJ1-6; maybe TRBD1 (5 bases). CDR3 length: 14 residues. The V gene's germline CDR1 is SGHTA and CDR2 FQGNSA. The V end lost 5 bases, the J end lost 8 bases, and 13 bases lay between the germline ends.

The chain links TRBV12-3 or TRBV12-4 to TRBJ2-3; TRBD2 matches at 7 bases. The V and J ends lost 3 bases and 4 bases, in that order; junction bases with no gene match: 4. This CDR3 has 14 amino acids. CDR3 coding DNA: TGTGCCAGCAGTTTCTCCCGGGAGGCAGATACGCAGTATTTT. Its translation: CASSFSREADTQYF.

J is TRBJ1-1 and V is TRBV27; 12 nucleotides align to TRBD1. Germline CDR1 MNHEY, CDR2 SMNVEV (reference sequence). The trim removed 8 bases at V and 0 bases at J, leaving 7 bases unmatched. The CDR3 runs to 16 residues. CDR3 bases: TGTGCCAGCCGGTCGGGACAGGGGGCCGTGAACACTGAAGCTTTCTTT. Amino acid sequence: CASRSGQGAVNTEAFF.

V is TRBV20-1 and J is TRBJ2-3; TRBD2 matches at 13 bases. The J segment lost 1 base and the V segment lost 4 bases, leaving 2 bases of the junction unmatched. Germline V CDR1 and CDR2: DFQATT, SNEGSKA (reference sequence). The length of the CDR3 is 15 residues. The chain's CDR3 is CSAIGLAGGTDTQYF. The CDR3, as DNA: TGCAGTGCTATCGGACTAGCGGGGGGCACAGATACGCAGTATTTT.

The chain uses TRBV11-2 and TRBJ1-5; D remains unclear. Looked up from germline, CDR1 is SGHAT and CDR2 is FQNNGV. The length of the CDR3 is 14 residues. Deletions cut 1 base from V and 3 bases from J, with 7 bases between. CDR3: CASSLGLINQPQHF. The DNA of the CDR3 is TGTGCCAGCAGCTTAGGACTTATCAATCAGCCCCAGCATTTT.

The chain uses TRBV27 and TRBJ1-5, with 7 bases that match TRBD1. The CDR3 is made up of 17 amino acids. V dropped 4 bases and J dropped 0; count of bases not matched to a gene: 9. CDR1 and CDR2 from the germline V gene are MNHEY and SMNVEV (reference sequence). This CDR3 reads CASSSGQLPYSNQPQHF. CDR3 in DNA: TGTGCCAGCAGTTCGGGACAGCTCCCTTATAGCAATCAGCCCCAGCATTTT.

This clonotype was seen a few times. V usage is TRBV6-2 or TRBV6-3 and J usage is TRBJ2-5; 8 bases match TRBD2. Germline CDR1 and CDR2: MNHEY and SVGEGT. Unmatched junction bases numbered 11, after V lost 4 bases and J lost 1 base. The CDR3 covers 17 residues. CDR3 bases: TGTGCCAGCAGTTTCGAGAGCGGGAGTACGACCCAAGAGACCCAGTACTTC. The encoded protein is CASSFESGSTTQETQYF.

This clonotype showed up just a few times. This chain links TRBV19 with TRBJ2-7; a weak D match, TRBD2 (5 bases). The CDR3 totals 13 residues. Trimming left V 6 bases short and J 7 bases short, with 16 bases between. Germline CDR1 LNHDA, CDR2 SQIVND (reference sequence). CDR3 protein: CASSPSLSGEQYF. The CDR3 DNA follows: TGTGCCAGTAGCCCCAGCCTATCGGGGGAGCAGTACTTC. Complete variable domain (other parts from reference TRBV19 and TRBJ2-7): DGGITQSPKYLFRKEGQNVTLSCEQNLNHDAMYWYRQDPGQGLRLIYYSQIVNDFQKGDIAEGYSVSREKKESFPLTVTSAQKNPTAFYLCASSPSLSGEQYFGPGTRLTVT.

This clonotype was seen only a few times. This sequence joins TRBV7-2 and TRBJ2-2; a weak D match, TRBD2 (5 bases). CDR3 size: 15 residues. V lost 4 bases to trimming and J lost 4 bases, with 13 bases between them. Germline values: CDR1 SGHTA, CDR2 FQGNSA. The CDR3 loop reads CASSSHGGLTGELFF. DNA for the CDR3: TGTGCCAGCAGCTCTCACGGAGGCCTCACCGGGGAGCTGTTTTTT.

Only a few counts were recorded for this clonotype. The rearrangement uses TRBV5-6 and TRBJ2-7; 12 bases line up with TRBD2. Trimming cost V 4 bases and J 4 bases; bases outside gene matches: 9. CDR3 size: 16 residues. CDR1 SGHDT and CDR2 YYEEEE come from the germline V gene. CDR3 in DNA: TGTGCCAGCAGCACCCGACTAGCGGGGGACCCTTACGAGCAGTACTTC. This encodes CASSTRLAGDPYEQYF.

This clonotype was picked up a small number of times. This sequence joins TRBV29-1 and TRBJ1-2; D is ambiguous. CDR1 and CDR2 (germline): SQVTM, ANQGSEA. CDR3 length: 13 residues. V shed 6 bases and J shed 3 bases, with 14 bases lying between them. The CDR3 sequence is CSVERWTDYGYTF. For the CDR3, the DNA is TGCAGCGTCGAAAGGTGGACCGACTATGGCTACACCTTC.

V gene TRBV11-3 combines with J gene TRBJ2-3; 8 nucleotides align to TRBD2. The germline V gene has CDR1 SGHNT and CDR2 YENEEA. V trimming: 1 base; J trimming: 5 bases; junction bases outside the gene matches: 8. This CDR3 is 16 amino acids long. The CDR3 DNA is TGTGCCAGCAGCTTAGTGGCGGGAGGAGGAAAAGATACGCAGTATTTT. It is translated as CASSLVAGGGKDTQYF.

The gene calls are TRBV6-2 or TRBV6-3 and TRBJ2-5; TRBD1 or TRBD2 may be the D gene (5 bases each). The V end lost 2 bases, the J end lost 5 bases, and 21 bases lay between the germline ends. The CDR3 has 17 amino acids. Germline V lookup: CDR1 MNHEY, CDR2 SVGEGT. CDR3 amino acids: CASSYQEEPQWGETQYF. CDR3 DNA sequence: TGTGCCAGCAGTTACCAAGAAGAACCGCAGTGGGGGGAGACCCAGTACTTC.

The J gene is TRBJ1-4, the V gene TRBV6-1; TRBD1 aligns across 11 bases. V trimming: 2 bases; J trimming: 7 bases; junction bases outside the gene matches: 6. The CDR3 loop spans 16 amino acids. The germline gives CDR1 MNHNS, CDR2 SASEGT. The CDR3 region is CASSERTGGASEKLFF. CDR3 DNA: TGTGCCAGCAGTGAAAGGACAGGGGGCGCGAGTGAAAAACTGTTTTTT.

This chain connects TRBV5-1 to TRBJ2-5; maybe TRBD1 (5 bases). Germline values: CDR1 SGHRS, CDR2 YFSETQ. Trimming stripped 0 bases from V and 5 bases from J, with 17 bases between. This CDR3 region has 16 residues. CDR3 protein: CASSLASFQGRETQYF. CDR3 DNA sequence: TGCGCCAGCAGCTTGGCGAGTTTCCAGGGCCGGGAGACCCAGTACTTC.

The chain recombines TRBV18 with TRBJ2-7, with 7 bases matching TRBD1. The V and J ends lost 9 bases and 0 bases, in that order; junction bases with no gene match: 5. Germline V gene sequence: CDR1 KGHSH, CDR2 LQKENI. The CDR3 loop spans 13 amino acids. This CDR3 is CASSGGVSYEQYF. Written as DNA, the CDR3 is TGTGCCAGTTCAGGGGGAGTCTCCTACGAGCAGTACTTC.

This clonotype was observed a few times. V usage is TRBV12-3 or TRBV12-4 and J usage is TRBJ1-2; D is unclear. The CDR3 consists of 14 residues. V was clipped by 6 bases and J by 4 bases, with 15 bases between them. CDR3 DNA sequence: TGTGCCAGCAGCCTGGCCAACGGGGTCTATGGCTACACCTTC. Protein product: CASSLANGVYGYTF.

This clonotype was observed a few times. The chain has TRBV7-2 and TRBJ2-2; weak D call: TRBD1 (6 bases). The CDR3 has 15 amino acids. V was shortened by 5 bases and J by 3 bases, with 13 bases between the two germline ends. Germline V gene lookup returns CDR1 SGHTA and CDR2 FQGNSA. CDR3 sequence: CASSGRTAYTGELFF. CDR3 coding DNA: TGTGCCAGCAGCGGTCGGACAGCTTACACCGGGGAGCTGTTTTTT.

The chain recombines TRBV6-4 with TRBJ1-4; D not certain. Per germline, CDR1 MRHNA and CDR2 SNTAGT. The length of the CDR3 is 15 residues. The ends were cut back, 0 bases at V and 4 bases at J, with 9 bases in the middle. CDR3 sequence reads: CASSDSGPSNEKLFF. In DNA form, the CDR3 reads TGTGCCAGCAGTGACTCCGGGCCCAGTAATGAAAAACTGTTTTTT.

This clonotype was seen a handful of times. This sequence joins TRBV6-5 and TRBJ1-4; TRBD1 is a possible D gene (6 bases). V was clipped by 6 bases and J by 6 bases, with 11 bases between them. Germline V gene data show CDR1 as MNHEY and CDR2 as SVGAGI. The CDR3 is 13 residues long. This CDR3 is CASRNPGDEKLFF. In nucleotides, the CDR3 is TGTGCCAGCAGAAATCCAGGGGATGAAAAACTGTTTTTT.

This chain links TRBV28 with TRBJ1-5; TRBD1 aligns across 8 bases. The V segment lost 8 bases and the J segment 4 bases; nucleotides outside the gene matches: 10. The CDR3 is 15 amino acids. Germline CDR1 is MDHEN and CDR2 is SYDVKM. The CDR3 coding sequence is TGTGCCAGCGGCTCCGGACAGGGAGGAAATCAGCCCCAGCATTTT. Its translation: CASGSGQGGNQPQHF.

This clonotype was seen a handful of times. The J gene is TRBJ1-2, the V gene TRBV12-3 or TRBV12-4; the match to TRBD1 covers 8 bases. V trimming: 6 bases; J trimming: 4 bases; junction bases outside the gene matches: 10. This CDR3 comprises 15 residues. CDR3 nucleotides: TGTGCCAGCAGCCTAAGGGACAGGTCATCCTATGGCTACACCTTC. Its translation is CASSLRDRSSYGYTF.